This T cell receptor beta chain derives from a study of cytomegalovirus exposure and HLA in healthy donors. Study-wide results and limits: Cytomegalovirus status, reportedly, was diagnosed with high specificity and sensitivity by the classifier. Donors were assumed by presence/absence analyses to have roughly uniform sequencing depth. Rates of TCR association differed by HLA locus in a later analysis, with DRB1 highest and HLA-C lowest.

The PCR contained 60 Vbeta and 13 Jbeta primers. Authors' analysis steps: About 12 million shared chains were among the roughly 78 million unique TCR beta chains that a later analysis counted. Produced via immunoSEQ multiplex PCR; TCRdb's table is partial and in-frame only. The V and J calls and clone size were taken over from that table, and D and trimming were inferred from the DNA. The data contain about 250,000 clones, roughly 73% of them singletons. The CDR3 is 18 amino acids. V was clipped by 4 bases and J by 0 bases; unmatched bases: 10. Germline CDR1 and CDR2: SGHRS and YFSETQ. Comments on this clone: What it recognizes is unknown.

The source is a boy aged 5 to 17 in good health and CMV-seronegative. The sequenced sample consisted of PBMCs. The V call is TRBV5-1, the J call TRBJ2-6; TRBD2 matches at 7 bases. The CDR3 region is CASSPWVGRASGANVLTF. The CDR3 bases are TGCGCCAGCAGCCCCTGGGTAGGGAGGGCCTCTGGGGCCAACGTCCTGACTTTC.